This TCR beta chain was captured by sequencing in a study of CD8+CD57+ T cells in acquired aplastic anemia. Comment on this clonotype: Its antigen is not identified.

Points from the study as a whole: Controls did not differ significantly from patients in CD8+ Simpson's diversity. Around 29 shared CD8+ CDR3s appeared highly expressed within patients' immunodominant clones.

The germline V gene encodes CDR1 KGHDR and CDR2 SFDVKD. CDR3 length: 17 residues. Germline trimming cut 4 bases from V and 4 bases from J; bases unmatched to any gene: 8. An expansion of CD8+CD57+ cells by flow cytometry had been shown in patients chosen for sequencing. Everyone among the patients had severe acquired aplastic anemia. TCR beta VDJ and CDR3 profiling used genomic DNA as template. TCRdb re-derived calls from the reads in MiXCR, one entry per CDR3 protein. The sample includes 150,000 to 200,000 distinct CDR3 sequences, roughly 48% of them seen just once. The sequenced sample consisted of sorted CD4+, CD8+, or CD8+CD57+ T cells (not recorded which) from PBMCs. The V call is TRBV24-1, the J call TRBJ2-1, with 11 bases aligning to TRBD2. The receptor was derived from a human donor with aplastic anemia. The CDR3 DNA reads as TGTGCCACCAGTGAGTCGCTGGGACTAGCGGTATACAATGAGCAGTTCTTC. This translates into CATSESLGLAVYNEQFF.